The 30 T cell receptor beta chains listed next were all sequenced from one sample in a study of shared clonotypes between healthy human individuals. Terminally differentiated effector memory CD45RA+ cells were excluded from the naive CD8 cells, which were CD45RO-negative and positively selected for CCR7. Here immunoSEQ multiplex PCR was the method, and the copy in TCRdb shows in-frame clones only, minus some. The sample consists of approximately 740,000 clones, about 92% of them appearing once. Material: naive CD8+ T cells sorted from blood. These receptors all come from a man aged 25-40 years in good health.

The chain links TRBV5-8 to TRBJ2-6; unclear D gene. Germline V CDR1 and CDR2: SGHTS, YDEGEE. The CDR3 spans 15 residues. V lost 2 bases to trimming and J lost 0 bases, with 6 bases between them. Here the CDR3 DNA reads TGTGCCAGCAGCTTAGGAAGCTCTGGGGCCAACGTCCTGACTTTC. Its translation is CASSLGSSGANVLTF. The full variable domain, rest sourced from reference TRBV5-8 and TRBJ2-6, is EAGVTQSPTHLIKTRGQQATLRCSPISGHTSVYWYQQALGLGLQFLLWYDEGEERNRGNFPPRFSGRQFPNYSSELNVNALELEDSALYLCASSLGSSGANVLTFGAGSRLTVL.

The rearrangement uses TRBV9 and TRBJ2-7; D ambiguous. CDR3 size: 10 residues. Between the trimmed V and J ends, which lost 4 bases and 5 bases, there was a span of 4 bases. Germline V CDR1 and CDR2: SGDLS, YYNGEE. CDR3 loop: CASSPNEQYF. The CDR3 DNA is TGTGCCAGCAGCCCGAACGAGCAGTACTTC.

The chain carries TRBV2 and TRBJ2-3; 8 bases map to TRBD2. J lost 6 bases, V lost 2 bases, and 7 bases had no gene match. CDR3 size: 15 residues. CDR1 SNHLY and CDR2 FYNNEI come from the germline V gene. The CDR3 sequence: CASSETGGPLDTQYF. CDR3 DNA sequence: TGTGCCAGCAGTGAAACGGGAGGGCCTCTGGATACGCAGTATTTT.

The chain couples TRBV7-3 to TRBJ2-2; D is ambiguous. This CDR3 has 13 residues. Germline V gene lookup returns CDR1 SGHTA and CDR2 FQGTGA. Trimming cost V 3 bases and J 1 base, with 3 bases left between them. The CDR3 loop reads CASSFENTGELFF. CDR3 DNA sequence: TGTGCCAGCAGCTTCGAGAACACCGGGGAGCTGTTTTTT.

The genes are TRBV5-1 and TRBJ1-2, with D uncertain. The CDR3 loop spans 14 amino acids. The germline V gene has CDR1 SGHRS and CDR2 YFSETQ. The V end was cut by 3 bases, the J end by 1 base, with 10 bases between. For the CDR3, the DNA is TGCGCCAGCAGCTCCGGGCAGGATAACTATGGCTACACCTTC. It yields the protein CASSSGQDNYGYTF.

The sample holds many counts of this clone. The genes are TRBV5-4 and TRBJ1-4; D gene uncertain. The V gene's germline CDR1 is SGHNT and CDR2 YYREEE (reference sequence). This CDR3 is built from 15 residues. V lost 4 bases, J lost 4 bases, and 14 bases lay in between. CDR3 amino acids: CASSQDIGVNEKLFF. The CDR3 coding sequence is TGTGCCAGCAGCCAGGATATCGGCGTTAATGAAAAACTGTTTTTT.

The chain carries TRBV10-1 and TRBJ2-7, with TRBD1 matching 8 bases. V was pared by 8 bases and J by 7 bases, with 7 bases of the junction left unmatched. The germline V gene has CDR1 WNHNN and CDR2 SYGVQD (reference sequence). This CDR3 comprises 12 residues. Written as DNA, the CDR3 is TGCGCCAGCGGGACAGGACCGGGGGAGCAGTACTTC. As protein: CASGTGPGEQYF.

This chain links TRBV29-1 with TRBJ2-1; D possibly corresponds to TRBD1 (5 bases). The CDR3 is 16 amino acids. Deletions cut 5 bases from V and 0 bases from J, with 17 bases between. Germline CDR1 reads SQVTM; CDR2 reads ANQGSEA. The CDR3 reads CSVSALTVSSYNEQFF. In DNA, the CDR3 is TGCAGCGTTTCCGCCCTGACAGTAAGCTCCTACAATGAGCAGTTCTTC.

The V and J genes are TRBV28 and TRBJ2-7, with D possibly matching TRBD2 (5 bases). V gave up 3 bases and J gave up 4 bases, with 10 bases separating them. This CDR3 contains 13 residues. CDR1 MDHEN and CDR2 SYDVKM come from the germline V gene. CDR3 bases: TGTGCCAGCAGTTTTTCTAGCATTTACGAGCAGTACTTC. It translates to CASSFSSIYEQYF.

In DNA form, the CDR3 reads TGTGCCAGCAGTGAAAACCCAGGGGAAAAACTGTTTTTT. This codes for CASSENPGEKLFF. The rearrangement uses TRBV28 and TRBJ1-4; TRBD1 is a possible D gene (5 bases). Per germline, CDR1 MDHEN and CDR2 SYDVKM. This CDR3 has 13 residues. The V gene lost 5 bases and the J gene lost 8 bases, with 12 bases spanning the gap. Full variable domain (remainder filled in from reference TRBV28 and TRBJ1-4): DVKVTQSSRYLVKRTGEKVFLECVQDMDHENMFWYRQDPGLGLRLIYFSYDVKMKEKGDIPEGYSVSREKKERFSLILESASTNQTSMYLCASSENPGEKLFFGSGTQLSVL.

The chain carries TRBV29-1 and TRBJ2-7; D may be TRBD1 (5 bases). This CDR3 comprises 15 residues. In germline, CDR1 is SQVTM, CDR2 ANQGSEA. Trimming left V 7 bases short and J 2 bases short, with 21 bases between. The CDR3 region is CSARSEKGMTYEQYF. The CDR3, as DNA: TGCAGCGCCCGTAGTGAGAAGGGGATGACCTACGAGCAGTACTTC.

This chain links TRBV7-3 with TRBJ2-1, with D possibly matching TRBD2 (5 bases). The V and J ends lost 5 bases and 5 bases respectively, with 19 bases between them. The CDR3 is made up of 16 amino acids. Germline V gene lookup returns CDR1 SGHTA and CDR2 FQGTGA. The CDR3 here is CASSPIRGKEDNEQFF. CDR3 bases: TGTGCCAGCAGCCCGATTCGGGGAAAGGAAGACAATGAGCAGTTCTTC.

V usage is TRBV27 and J usage is TRBJ2-2; D possibly corresponds to TRBD2 (5 bases). V was shortened by 2 bases and J by 0 bases, with 13 bases between the two germline ends. The CDR3 is made up of 17 amino acids. Germline V gene lookup returns CDR1 MNHEY and CDR2 SMNVEV (reference sequence). The CDR3 DNA is TGTGCCAGCAGTTTAAGCCGAGGGCTTGCGAACACCGGGGAGCTGTTTTTT. Amino acids: CASSLSRGLANTGELFF.

The chain recombines TRBV27 with TRBJ2-3, with 8 bases fitting TRBD2. Germline V gene sequence: CDR1 MNHEY, CDR2 SMNVEV (reference sequence). The junction had 9 bases not matched to a gene; V was cut back by 6 bases and J by 4 bases. The CDR3 consists of 15 residues. In nucleotides, the CDR3 is TGTGCCAGCAGCCCCCCGGGACTAGTGGCAGATACGCAGTATTTT. It codes for CASSPPGLVADTQYF.

The J gene is TRBJ2-5, the V gene TRBV10-2, with 7 nucleotides matching TRBD2. There are 14 residues in the CDR3. The trim removed 3 bases at V and 2 bases at J, leaving 3 bases unmatched. Germline V CDR1 and CDR2: WSHSY, SAAADI. CDR3 sequence reads: CASSDGDYQETQYF. The CDR3 DNA reads as TGCGCCAGCAGTGACGGGGACTATCAAGAGACCCAGTACTTC.

This chain connects TRBV7-3 to TRBJ2-1, with D possibly TRBD2 on 7 matching bases. Trimming took 2 bases from V and 4 from J, leaving 12 bases between them. This CDR3 has 15 amino acids. Looked up from germline, CDR1 is SGHTA and CDR2 is FQGTGA. The CDR3 coding sequence is TGTGCCAGCAGCTTAGAGAGCGGGACATACAATGAGCAGTTCTTC. Its translation is CASSLESGTYNEQFF.

The sample holds one count of this clone. V usage is TRBV5-5 and J usage is TRBJ2-7, with D perhaps being TRBD1 or TRBD2 (5 bases each). The ends were cut back, 4 bases at V and 3 bases at J, with 20 bases in the middle. The germline V gene encodes CDR1 SGHKS and CDR2 YYEKEE (reference sequence). This CDR3 spans 16 amino acids. CDR3 nucleotides: TGTGCCAGCAGCACAATCCAGGGAGAGGTCGACTACGAGCAGTACTTC. This translates into CASSTIQGEVDYEQYF.

As regards this clone: Other DNA sequences in this sample translate to the same CDR3. The chain couples TRBV11-2 to TRBJ2-7; 9 bases are shared with TRBD2. With V trimmed by 3 bases and J by 2 bases, 2 bases remained unmatched. The CDR3 has 14 amino acids. In germline, CDR1 is SGHAT, CDR2 FQNNGV. The CDR3 region has the DNA TGTGCCAGCAGCTTTTCTAGCGGGACCTACGAGCAGTACTTC. Translating it yields CASSFSSGTYEQYF.

This chain joins TRBV11-2 and TRBJ2-3; TRBD2 matches 7 bases. Germline-derived CDR1 and CDR2 are SGHAT and FQNNGV. J lost 0 bases, V lost 5 bases, and 11 bases had no gene match. The CDR3 sequence is 17 residues long. The CDR3 is CASSPGTTVLSTDTQYF. The CDR3 DNA reads as TGTGCCAGCAGCCCCGGGACTACTGTTCTTAGCACAGATACGCAGTATTTT.

J is TRBJ1-4 and V is TRBV25-1, with TRBD1 matching 8 bases. The CDR3 has 15 amino acids. The V and J ends lost 3 bases and 8 bases, in that order; junction bases with no gene match: 8. Germline V gives CDR1 MGHDK, CDR2 SYGVNS. CDR3 sequence (DNA): TGTGCCAGCAGTGACCCCGGACAGGGTGGCGAAAAACTGTTTTTT. Amino acids: CASSDPGQGGEKLFF. Filled out from reference TRBV25-1 and TRBJ1-4, the complete variable domain reads EADIYQTPRYLVIGTGKKITLECSQTMGHDKMYWYQQDPGMELHLIHYSYGVNSTEKGDLSSESTVSRIRTEHFPLTLESARPSHTSQYLCASSDPGQGGEKLFFGSGTQLSVL.

This chain connects TRBV9 to TRBJ2-5, with 12 bases fitting TRBD2. V lost 4 bases to trimming and J lost 5 bases; unmatched junction nucleotides: 6. The CDR3 runs to 15 residues. Looked up from germline, CDR1 is SGDLS and CDR2 is YYNGEE. Written as DNA, the CDR3 is TGTGCCAGCAGCACGACTAGCGGGAGTGGGGAGACCCAGTACTTC. This gives the protein CASSTTSGSGETQYF.

V gene TRBV7-6 combines with J gene TRBJ1-4; 8 nucleotides line up with TRBD1. This CDR3 spans 14 amino acids. Germline trimming cut 5 bases from V and 6 bases from J; bases unmatched to any gene: 5. The germline gives CDR1 SGHVS, CDR2 FNYEAQ. The CDR3 loop is CASSAQGVYEKLFF. DNA of the CDR3: TGTGCCAGCAGCGCACAGGGGGTATATGAAAAACTGTTTTTT.

In its sample, this clone was seen once. The CDR3 DNA follows: TGTGCCAGCAGCCCTGAGCGGGAGGGTTTTACCGGGGAGCTGTTTTTT. Protein sequence: CASSPEREGFTGELFF. The rearrangement joins TRBV7-6 to TRBJ2-2, with 10 bases that match TRBD2. Germline V gene sequence: CDR1 SGHVS, CDR2 FNYEAQ. The CDR3 has 16 amino acids. The V and J ends lost 5 bases and 5 bases, in that order; junction bases with no gene match: 8.

V is TRBV11-2 and J is TRBJ1-1; no reliable D call. The length of the CDR3 is 15 residues. The germline V gene has CDR1 SGHAT and CDR2 FQNNGV. Trimming removed 1 base from V and 0 bases from J, with 9 bases in between. The CDR3 nucleotides read TGTGCCAGCAGCTTAGGCTTGAGGATGAACACTGAAGCTTTCTTT. It is translated as CASSLGLRMNTEAFF.

The chain recombines TRBV5-5 with TRBJ2-2; weak D call: TRBD2 (5 bases). This CDR3 contains 16 residues. Trimming left V 2 bases short and J 3 bases short, with 14 bases between. CDR1 and CDR2 from the germline V gene are SGHKS and YYEKEE (reference sequence). The CDR3 coding sequence is TGTGCCAGCAGCTTACCCCTCGGGGTGGACACCGGGGAGCTGTTTTTT. Encoded protein: CASSLPLGVDTGELFF.

The chain is built from TRBV6-6 and TRBJ2-1, with TRBD2 identical over 8 bases. The germline V gene has CDR1 MNHNY and CDR2 SVGAGI (reference sequence). Trimming took 5 bases from V and 4 from J; bases not matched to a gene: 7. The CDR3 contains 15 residues. DNA for the CDR3: TGTGCCAGCAGTGGGAGCGGGAGTGCTTACAATGAGCAGTTCTTC. Residues: CASSGSGSAYNEQFF.

The chain uses TRBV5-1 and TRBJ1-4; D unclear. The CDR3 has 15 amino acids. V lost 4 bases to trimming and J lost 7 bases, with 17 bases between them. The V gene's germline CDR1 is SGHRS and CDR2 YFSETQ. The CDR3 reads CASSPETSSREKLFF. CDR3 coding DNA: TGCGCCAGCAGCCCCGAGACTTCCTCCCGTGAAAAACTGTTTTTT.

V and J are TRBV2 and TRBJ2-1; 11 nucleotides match TRBD1. In germline, CDR1 is SNHLY, CDR2 FYNNEI. Trimming cost V 8 bases and J 5 bases; bases outside gene matches: 8. The CDR3 is 15 residues long. The CDR3 region has the DNA TGTGCCAGCCACGGCGGGACAGGGGGGAACAATGAGCAGTTCTTC. This translates into CASHGGTGGNNEQFF.

The chain uses TRBV6-1 and TRBJ1-2; D perhaps matches TRBD1 (6 bases). V lost 6 bases, J lost 0 bases, and 11 bases lay in between. Germline loops: CDR1 MNHNS, CDR2 SASEGT. The CDR3 is made up of 14 amino acids. The CDR3 region is CASSLDSPNYGYTF. The CDR3 DNA sequence: TGTGCCAGCAGCTTGGACAGTCCTAACTATGGCTACACCTTC.

This clone was observed a single time. The V gene is TRBV5-1, the J gene TRBJ1-4; tentatively, D is TRBD1 (5 bases). The V end was cut by 0 bases, the J end by 7 bases, with 10 bases between. Germline loops: CDR1 SGHRS, CDR2 YFSETQ. CDR3 length: 14 amino acids. CDR3 DNA sequence: TGCGCCAGCAGCTTGGCCAGGGTTCTTGAAAAACTGTTTTTT. Translated, it gives CASSLARVLEKLFF. Based on the CDR3 plus reference TRBV5-1 and TRBJ1-4, the full variable domain is KAGVTQTPRYLIKTRGQQVTLSCSPISGHRSVSWYQQTPGQGLQFLFEYFSETQRNKGNFPGRFSGRQFSNSRSEMNVSTLELGDSALYLCASSLARVLEKLFFGSGTQLSVL.